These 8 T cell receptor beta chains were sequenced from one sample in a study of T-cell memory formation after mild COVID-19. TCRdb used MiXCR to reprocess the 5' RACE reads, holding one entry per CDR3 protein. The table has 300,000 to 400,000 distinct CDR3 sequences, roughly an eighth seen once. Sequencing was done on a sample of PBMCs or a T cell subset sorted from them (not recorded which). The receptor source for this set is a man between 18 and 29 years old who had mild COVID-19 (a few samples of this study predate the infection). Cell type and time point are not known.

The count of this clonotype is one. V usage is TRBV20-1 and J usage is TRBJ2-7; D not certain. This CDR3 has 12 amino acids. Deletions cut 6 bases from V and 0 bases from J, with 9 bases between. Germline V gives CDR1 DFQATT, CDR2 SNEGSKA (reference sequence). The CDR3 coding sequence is TGCAGTGCCCGTCTATACTCCTACGAGCAGTACTTC. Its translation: CSARLYSYEQYF.

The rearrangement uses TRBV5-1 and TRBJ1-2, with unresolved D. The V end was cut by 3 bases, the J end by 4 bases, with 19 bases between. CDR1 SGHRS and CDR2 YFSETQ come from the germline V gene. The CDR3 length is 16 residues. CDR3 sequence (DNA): TGCGCCAGCAGCTCCCCTCTCCTCCCGGGCGGCTATGGCTACACCTTC. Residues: CASSSPLLPGGYGYTF. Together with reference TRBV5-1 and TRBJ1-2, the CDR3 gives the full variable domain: KAGVTQTPRYLIKTRGQQVTLSCSPISGHRSVSWYQQTPGQGLQFLFEYFSETQRNKGNFPGRFSGRQFSNSRSEMNVSTLELGDSALYLCASSSPLLPGGYGYTFGSGTRLTVV.

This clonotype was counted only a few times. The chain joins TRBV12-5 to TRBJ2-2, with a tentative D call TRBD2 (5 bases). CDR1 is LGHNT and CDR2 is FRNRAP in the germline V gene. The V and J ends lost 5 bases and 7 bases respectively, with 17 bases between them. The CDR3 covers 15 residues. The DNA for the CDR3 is TGTGCTAGTGGTCCCGTCGAGGGTTTCGTCGGGGAGCTGTTTTTT. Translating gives CASGPVEGFVGELFF.

The CDR3 coding sequence is TGTGCCAGCAGTTTAGCAGGGGCGTATGGCTACACCTTC. Amino acids: CASSLAGAYGYTF. J is TRBJ1-2 and V is TRBV12-3 or TRBV12-4, with D possibly TRBD1 on 5 matching bases. Trimming left V 0 bases short and J 5 bases short, with 7 bases between. The CDR3 length is 13 residues.

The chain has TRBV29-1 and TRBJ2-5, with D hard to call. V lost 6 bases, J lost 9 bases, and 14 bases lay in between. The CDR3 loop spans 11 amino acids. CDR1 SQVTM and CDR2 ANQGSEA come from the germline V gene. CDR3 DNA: TGCAGCGTGGCCCCCGGGCACCCCCAGTACTTC. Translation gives CSVAPGHPQYF.

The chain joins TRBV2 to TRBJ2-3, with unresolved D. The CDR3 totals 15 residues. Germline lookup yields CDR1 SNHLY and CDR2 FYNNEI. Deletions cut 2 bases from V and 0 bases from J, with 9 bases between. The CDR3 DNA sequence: TGTGCCAGCAGTGAATCGGCAGCTAGCACAGATACGCAGTATTTT. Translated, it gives CASSESAASTDTQYF.

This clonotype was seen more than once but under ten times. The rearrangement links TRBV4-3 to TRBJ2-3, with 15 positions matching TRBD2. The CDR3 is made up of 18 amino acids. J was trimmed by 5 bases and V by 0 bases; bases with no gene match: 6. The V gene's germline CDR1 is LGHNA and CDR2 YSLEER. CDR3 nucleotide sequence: TGCGCCAGCAGCCAAGATCCCTGGACTAGCGGGGGGGTAGATACGCAGTATTTT. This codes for CASSQDPWTSGGVDTQYF.

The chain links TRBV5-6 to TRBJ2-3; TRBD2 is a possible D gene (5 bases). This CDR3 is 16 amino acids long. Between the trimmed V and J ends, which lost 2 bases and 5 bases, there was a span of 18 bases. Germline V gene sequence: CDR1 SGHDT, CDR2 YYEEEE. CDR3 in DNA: TGTGCCAGCAGCTTTCGCCCTGGGCTGGCGGGAGATACGCAGTATTTT. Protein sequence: CASSFRPGLAGDTQYF.